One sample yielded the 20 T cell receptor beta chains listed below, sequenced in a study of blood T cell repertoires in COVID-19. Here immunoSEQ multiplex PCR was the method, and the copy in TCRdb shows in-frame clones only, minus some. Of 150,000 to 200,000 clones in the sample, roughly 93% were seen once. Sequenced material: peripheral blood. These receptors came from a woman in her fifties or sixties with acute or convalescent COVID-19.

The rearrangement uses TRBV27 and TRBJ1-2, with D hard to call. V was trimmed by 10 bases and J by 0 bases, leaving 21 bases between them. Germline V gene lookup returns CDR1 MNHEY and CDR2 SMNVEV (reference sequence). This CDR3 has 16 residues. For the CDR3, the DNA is TGTGCCACCTCCCTCCTCTCCGGGGTTTCTAACTATGGCTACACCTTC. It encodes CATSLLSGVSNYGYTF.

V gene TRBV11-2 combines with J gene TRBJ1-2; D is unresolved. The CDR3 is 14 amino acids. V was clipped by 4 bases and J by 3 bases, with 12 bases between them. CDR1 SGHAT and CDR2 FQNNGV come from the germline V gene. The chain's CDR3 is CASSSGFAHYGYTF. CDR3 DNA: TGTGCCAGCAGCTCCGGTTTCGCCCACTATGGCTACACCTTC.

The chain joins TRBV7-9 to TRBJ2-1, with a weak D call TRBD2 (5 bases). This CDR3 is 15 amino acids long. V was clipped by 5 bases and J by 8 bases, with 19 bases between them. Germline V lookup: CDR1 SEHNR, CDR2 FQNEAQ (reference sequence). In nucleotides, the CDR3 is TGTGCCAGCAGCACACGGTTAGGACTCTGGGATGAGCAGTTCTTC. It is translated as CASSTRLGLWDEQFF. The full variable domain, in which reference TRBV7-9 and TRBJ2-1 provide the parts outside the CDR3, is DTGVSQNPRHKITKRGQNVTFRCDPISEHNRLYWYRQTLGQGPEFLTYFQNEAQLEKSRLLSDRFSAERPKGSFSTLEIQRTEQGDSAMYLCASSTRLGLWDEQFFGPGTRLTVL.

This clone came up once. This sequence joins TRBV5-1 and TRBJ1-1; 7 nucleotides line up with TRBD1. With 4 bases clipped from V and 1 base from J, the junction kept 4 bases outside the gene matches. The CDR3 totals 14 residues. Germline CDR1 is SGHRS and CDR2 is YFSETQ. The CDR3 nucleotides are TGCGCCAGCAGCCCAGGGGGTGGGAACACTGAAGCTTTCTTT. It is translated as CASSPGGGNTEAFF.

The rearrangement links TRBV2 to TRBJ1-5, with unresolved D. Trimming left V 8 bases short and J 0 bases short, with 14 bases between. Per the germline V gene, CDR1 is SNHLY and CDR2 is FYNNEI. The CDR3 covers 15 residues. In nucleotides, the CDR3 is TGTGCCAGCTCCAAAACTAGCCCTAGCAATCAGCCCCAGCATTTT. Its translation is CASSKTSPSNQPQHF.

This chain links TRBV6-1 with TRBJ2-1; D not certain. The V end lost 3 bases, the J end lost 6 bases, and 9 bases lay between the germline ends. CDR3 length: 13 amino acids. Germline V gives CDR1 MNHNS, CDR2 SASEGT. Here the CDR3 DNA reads TGTGCCAGCAGTGAGGTTTTACTCAATGAGCAGTTCTTC. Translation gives CASSEVLLNEQFF.

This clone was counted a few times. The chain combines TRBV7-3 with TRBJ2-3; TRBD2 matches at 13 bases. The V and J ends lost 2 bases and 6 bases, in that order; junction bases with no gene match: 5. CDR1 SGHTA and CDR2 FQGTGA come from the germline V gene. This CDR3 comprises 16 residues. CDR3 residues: CASSLGLAGVTDTQYF. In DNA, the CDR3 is TGTGCCAGCAGCTTAGGACTAGCGGGAGTTACGGATACGCAGTATTTT.

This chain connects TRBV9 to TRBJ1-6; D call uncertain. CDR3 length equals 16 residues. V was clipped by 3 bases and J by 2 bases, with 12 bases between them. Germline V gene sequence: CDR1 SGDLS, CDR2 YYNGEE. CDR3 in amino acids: CASSAEVEAYNSPLHF. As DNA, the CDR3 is TGTGCCAGCAGCGCTGAAGTGGAGGCCTATAATTCACCCCTCCACTTT. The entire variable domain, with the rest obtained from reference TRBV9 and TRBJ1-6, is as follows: DSGVTQTPKHLITATGQRVTLRCSPRSGDLSVYWYQQSLDQGLQFLIQYYNGEERAKGNILERFSAQQFPDLHSELNLSSLELGDSALYFCASSAEVEAYNSPLHFGNGTRLTVT.

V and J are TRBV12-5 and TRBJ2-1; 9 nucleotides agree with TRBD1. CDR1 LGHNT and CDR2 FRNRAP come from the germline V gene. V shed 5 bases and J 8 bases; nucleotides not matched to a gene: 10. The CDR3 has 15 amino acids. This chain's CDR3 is CASGPGQGLPDEQFF. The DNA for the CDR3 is TGTGCTAGTGGTCCCGGACAGGGGTTGCCGGATGAGCAGTTCTTC.

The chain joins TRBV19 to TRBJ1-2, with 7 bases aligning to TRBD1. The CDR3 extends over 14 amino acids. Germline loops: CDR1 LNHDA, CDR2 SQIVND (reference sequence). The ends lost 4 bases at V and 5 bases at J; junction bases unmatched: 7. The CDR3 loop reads CASSTQGEWYGYTF. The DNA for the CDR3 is TGTGCCAGTAGTACGCAGGGGGAATGGTATGGCTACACCTTC.

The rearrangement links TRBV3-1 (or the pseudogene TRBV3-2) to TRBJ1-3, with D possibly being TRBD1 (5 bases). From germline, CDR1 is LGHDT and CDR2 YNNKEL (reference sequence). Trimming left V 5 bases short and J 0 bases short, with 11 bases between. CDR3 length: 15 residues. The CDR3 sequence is CASSSVDSSGNTIYF. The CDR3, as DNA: TGTGCCAGCAGCTCCGTCGACAGCTCTGGAAACACCATATATTTT.

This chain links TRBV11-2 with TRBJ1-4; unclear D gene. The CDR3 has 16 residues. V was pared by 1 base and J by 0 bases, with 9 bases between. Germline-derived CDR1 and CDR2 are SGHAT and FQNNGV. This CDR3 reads CASSLGDAATNEKLFF. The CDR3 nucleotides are TGTGCCAGCAGCTTAGGTGATGCAGCAACTAATGAAAAACTGTTTTTT.

For the CDR3, the DNA is TGTGCCAGCAGCTTGGCAGGGGGAGCGCACGAGCAGTACTTC. It yields the protein CASSLAGGAHEQYF. The chain combines TRBV5-6 with TRBJ2-7; 7 nucleotides align to TRBD1. The trim removed 0 bases at V and 5 bases at J, leaving 5 bases unmatched. The germline V gene has CDR1 SGHDT and CDR2 YYEEEE. The CDR3 contains 14 residues. The whole variable domain, filled in from reference TRBV5-6 and TRBJ2-7, reads DAGVTQSPTHLIKTRGQQVTLRCSPKSGHDTVSWYQQALGQGPQFIFQYYEEEERQRGNFPDRFSGHQFPNYSSELNVNALLLGDSALYLCASSLAGGAHEQYFGPGTRLTVT.

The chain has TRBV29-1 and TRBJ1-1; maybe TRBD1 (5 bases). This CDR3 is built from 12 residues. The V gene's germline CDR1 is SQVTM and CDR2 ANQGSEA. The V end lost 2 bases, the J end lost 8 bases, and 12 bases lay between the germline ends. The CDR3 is CSVESTVREAFF. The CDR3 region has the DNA TGCAGCGTTGAATCGACAGTTAGGGAAGCTTTCTTT.

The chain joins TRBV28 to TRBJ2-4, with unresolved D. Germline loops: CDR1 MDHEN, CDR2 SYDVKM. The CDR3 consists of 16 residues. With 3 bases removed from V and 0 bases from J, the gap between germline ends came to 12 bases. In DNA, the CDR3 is TGTGCCAGCAGTTTTTACACAGATCTAGCCAAAAACATTCAGTACTTC. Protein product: CASSFYTDLAKNIQYF.

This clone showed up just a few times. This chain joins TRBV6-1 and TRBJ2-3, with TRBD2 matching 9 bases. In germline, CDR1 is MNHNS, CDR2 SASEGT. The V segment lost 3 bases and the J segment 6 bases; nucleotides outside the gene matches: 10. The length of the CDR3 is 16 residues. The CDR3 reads CASSDRPGLAYDTQYF. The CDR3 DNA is TGTGCCAGCAGTGACCGCCCGGGACTAGCCTACGATACGCAGTATTTT.

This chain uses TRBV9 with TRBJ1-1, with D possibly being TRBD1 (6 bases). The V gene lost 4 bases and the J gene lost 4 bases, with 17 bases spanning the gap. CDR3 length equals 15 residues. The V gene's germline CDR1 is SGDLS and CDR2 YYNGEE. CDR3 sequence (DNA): TGTGCCAGCAGCCCGGAGGGGGGGTTTTCCACTGAAGCTTTCTTT. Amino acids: CASSPEGGFSTEAFF.

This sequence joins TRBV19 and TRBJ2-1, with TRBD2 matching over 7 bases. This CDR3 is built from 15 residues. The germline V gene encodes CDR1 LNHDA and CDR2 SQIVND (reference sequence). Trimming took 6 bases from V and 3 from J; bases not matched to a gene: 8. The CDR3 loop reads CASRRGSSGYNEQFF. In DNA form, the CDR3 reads TGTGCCAGTAGACGTGGATCTAGCGGCTACAATGAGCAGTTCTTC. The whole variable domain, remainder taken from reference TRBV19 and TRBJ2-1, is DGGITQSPKYLFRKEGQNVTLSCEQNLNHDAMYWYRQDPGQGLRLIYYSQIVNDFQKGDIAEGYSVSREKKESFPLTVTSAQKNPTAFYLCASRRGSSGYNEQFFGPGTRLTVL.

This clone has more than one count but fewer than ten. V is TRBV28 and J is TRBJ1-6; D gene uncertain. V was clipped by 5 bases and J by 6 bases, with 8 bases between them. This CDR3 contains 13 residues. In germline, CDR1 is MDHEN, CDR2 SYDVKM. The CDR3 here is CASSDQANSPLHF. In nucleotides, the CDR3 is TGTGCCAGCAGTGATCAGGCTAATTCACCCCTCCACTTT.

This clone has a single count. This chain's CDR3 is CAWSSLVEGGQPQHF. The CDR3 coding sequence is TGTGCCTGGAGTTCCTTAGTAGAGGGGGGGCAGCCCCAGCATTTT. The chain combines TRBV30 with TRBJ1-5, with a tentative D call TRBD1 (6 bases). Per germline, CDR1 GTSNPN and CDR2 SVGIG (reference sequence). V dropped 2 bases and J dropped 7 bases, with 18 bases sitting between them. CDR3 length: 15 amino acids.